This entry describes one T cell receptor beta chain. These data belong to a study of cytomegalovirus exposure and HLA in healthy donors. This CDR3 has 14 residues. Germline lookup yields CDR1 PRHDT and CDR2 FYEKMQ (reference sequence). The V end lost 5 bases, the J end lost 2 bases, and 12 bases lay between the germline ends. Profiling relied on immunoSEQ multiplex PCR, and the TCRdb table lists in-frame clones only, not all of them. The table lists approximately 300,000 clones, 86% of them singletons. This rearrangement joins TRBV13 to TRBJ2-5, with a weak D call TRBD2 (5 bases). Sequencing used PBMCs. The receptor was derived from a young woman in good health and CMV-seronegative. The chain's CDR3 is CASSKGATQETQYF. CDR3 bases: TGTGCCAGCAGCAAGGGAGCGACACAAGAGACCCAGTACTTC.